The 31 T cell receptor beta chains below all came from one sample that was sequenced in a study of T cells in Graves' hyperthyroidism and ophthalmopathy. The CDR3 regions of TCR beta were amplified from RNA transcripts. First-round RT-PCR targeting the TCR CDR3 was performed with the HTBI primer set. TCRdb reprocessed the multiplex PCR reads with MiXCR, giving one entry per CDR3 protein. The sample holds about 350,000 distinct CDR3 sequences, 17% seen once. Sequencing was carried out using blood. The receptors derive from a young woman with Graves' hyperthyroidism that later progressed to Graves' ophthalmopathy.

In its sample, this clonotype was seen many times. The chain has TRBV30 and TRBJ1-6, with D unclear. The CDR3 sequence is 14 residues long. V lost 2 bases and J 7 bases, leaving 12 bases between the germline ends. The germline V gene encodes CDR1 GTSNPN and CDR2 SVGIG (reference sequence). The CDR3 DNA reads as TGTGCCTGGAGTTCCGGGTCCTTGAATTCACCCCTCCACTTT. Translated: CAWSSGSLNSPLHF.

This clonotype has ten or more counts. Written as DNA, the CDR3 is TGTGCCACCCGTAAGGGGGGCGGACGTGGCTACACCTTC. This gives the protein CATRKGGGRGYTF. The rearrangement links TRBV28 to TRBJ1-2, with D perhaps matching TRBD1 (6 bases). The CDR3 has 13 amino acids. V gave up 10 bases and J gave up 7 bases, with 19 bases separating them. Germline loops: CDR1 MDHEN, CDR2 SYDVKM.

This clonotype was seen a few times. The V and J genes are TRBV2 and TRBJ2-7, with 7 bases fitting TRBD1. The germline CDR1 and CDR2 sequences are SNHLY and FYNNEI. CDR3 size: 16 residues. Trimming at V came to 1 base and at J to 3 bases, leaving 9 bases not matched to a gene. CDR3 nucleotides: TGTGCCAGCAGTGAAGGAGGACCGGGACAGAGCTACGAGCAGTACTTC. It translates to CASSEGGPGQSYEQYF.

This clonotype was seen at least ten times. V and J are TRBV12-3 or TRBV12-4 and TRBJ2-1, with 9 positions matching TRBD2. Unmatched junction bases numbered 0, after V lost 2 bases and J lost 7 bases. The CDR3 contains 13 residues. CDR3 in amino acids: CASSLSGRNEQFF. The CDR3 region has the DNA TGTGCCAGCAGTTTAAGCGGGAGGAATGAGCAGTTCTTC.

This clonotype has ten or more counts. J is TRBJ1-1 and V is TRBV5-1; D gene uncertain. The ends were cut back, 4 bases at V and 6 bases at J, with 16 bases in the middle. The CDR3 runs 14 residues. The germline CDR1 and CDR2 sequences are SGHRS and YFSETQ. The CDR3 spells CASSIDPASAEAFF. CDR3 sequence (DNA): TGCGCCAGCAGCATCGATCCGGCGAGCGCTGAAGCTTTCTTT.

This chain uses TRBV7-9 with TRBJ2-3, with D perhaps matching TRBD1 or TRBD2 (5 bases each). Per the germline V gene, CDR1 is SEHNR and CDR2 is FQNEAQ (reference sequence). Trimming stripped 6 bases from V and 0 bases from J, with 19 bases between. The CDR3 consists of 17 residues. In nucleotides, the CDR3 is TGTGCCAGCAGTACGGGGCCGGGAAAAACTAGCACAGATACGCAGTATTTT. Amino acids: CASSTGPGKTSTDTQYF.

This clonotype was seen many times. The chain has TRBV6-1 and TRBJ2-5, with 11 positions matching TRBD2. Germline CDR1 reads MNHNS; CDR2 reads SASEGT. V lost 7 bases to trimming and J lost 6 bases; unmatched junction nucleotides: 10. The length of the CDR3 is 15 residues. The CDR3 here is CASIGLAGSVKTQYF. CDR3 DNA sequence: TGTGCCAGCATTGGACTAGCGGGTAGCGTGAAGACCCAGTACTTC.

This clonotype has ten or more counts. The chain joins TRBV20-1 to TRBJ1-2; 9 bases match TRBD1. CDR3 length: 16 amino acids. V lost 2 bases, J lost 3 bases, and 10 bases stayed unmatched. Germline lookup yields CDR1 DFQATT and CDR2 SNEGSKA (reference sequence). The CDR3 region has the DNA TGCAGTGCTAGAATCTCGGGACAGGGTCCTTACTATGGCTACACCTTC. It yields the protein CSARISGQGPYYGYTF.

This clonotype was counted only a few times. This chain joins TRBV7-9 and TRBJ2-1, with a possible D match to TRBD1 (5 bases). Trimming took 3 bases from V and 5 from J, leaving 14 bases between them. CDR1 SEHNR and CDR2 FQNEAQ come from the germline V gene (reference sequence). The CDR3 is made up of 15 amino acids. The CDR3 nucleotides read TGTGCCAGCAGCTTCAGGGCCGGAGCTCACAATGAGCAGTTCTTC. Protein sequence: CASSFRAGAHNEQFF. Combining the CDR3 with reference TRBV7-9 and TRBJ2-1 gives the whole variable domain DTGVSQNPRHKITKRGQNVTFRCDPISEHNRLYWYRQTLGQGPEFLTYFQNEAQLEKSRLLSDRFSAERPKGSFSTLEIQRTEQGDSAMYLCASSFRAGAHNEQFFGPGTRLTVL.

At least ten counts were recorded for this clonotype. The CDR3: CASSYVKGTEAFF. The CDR3 DNA follows: TGCGCCAGCAGCTACGTAAAGGGCACTGAAGCTTTCTTT. The genes are TRBV5-1 and TRBJ1-1; D unclear. This CDR3 is 13 amino acids long. The V end lost 3 bases, the J end lost 4 bases, and 10 bases lay between the germline ends. Germline V gene data show CDR1 as SGHRS and CDR2 as YFSETQ.

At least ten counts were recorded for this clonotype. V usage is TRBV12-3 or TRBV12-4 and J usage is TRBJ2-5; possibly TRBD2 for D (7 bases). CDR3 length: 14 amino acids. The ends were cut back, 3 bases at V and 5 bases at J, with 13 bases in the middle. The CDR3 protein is CASSFSGGWETQYF. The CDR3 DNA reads TGTGCCAGCAGTTTTTCGGGGGGCTGGGAGACCCAGTACTTC.

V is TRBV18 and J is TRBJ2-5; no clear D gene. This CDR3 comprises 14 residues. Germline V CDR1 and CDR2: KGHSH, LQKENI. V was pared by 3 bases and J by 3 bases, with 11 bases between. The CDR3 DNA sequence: TGTGCCAGCTCACCCCCGGGTTTGGAAGAGACCCAGTACTTC. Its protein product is CASSPPGLEETQYF.

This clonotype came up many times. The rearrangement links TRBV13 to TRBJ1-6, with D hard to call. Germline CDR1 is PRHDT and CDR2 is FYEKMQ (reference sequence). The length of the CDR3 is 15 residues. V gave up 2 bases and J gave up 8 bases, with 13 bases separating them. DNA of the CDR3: TGTGCCAGCAGCTTAACCCGCCAGAGAGATTCACCCCTCCACTTT. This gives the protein CASSLTRQRDSPLHF.

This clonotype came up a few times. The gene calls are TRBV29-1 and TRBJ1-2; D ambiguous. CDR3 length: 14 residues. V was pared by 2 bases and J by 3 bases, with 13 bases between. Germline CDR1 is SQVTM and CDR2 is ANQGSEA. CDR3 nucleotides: TGCAGCGTTGAAAGGAAGGAGACGGACTATGGCTACACCTTC. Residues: CSVERKETDYGYTF.

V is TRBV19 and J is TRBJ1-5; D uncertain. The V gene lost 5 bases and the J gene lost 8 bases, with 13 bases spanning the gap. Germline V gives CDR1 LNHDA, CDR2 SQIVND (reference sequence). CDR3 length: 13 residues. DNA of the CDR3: TGTGCCAGTAGTCCTCACCCCCAGGAGCCCCAGCATTTT. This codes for CASSPHPQEPQHF.

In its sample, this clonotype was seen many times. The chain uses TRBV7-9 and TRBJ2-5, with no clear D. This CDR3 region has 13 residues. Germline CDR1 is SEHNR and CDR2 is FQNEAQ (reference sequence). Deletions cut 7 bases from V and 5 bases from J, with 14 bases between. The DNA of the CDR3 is TGTGCCAGCACCGTAGAAGGATGGGAGACCCAGTACTTC. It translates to CASTVEGWETQYF.

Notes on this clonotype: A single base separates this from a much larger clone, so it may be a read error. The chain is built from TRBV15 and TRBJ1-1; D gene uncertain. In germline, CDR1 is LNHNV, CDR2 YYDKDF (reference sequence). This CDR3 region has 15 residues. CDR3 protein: CATSRDLSMNTGAFF. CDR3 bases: TGTGCCACCAGCAGAGATCTGTCGATGAACACTGGAGCTTTCTTT.

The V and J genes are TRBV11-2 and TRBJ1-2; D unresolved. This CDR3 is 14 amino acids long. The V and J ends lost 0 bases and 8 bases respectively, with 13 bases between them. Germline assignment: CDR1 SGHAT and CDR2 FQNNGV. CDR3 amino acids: CASSLDLGGSGYTF. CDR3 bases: TGTGCCAGCAGCTTAGATCTAGGAGGGAGCGGCTACACCTTC.

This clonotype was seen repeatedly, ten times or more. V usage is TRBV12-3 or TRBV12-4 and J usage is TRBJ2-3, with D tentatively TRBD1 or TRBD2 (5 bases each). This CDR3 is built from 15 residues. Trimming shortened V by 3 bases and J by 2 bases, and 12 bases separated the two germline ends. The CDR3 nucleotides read TGTGCCAGCAGTTTTTGGGACCGATACACAGATACGCAGTATTTT. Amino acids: CASSFWDRYTDTQYF.

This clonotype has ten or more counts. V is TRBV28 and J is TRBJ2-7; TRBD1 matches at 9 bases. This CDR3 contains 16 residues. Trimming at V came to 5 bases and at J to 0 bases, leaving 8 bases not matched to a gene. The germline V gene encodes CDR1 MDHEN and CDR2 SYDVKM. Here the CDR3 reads CASSAPGTGISYEQYF. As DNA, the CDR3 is TGTGCCAGCAGTGCCCCGGGGACAGGGATCTCCTACGAGCAGTACTTC. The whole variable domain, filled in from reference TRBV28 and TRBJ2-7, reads DVKVTQSSRYLVKRTGEKVFLECVQDMDHENMFWYRQDPGLGLRLIYFSYDVKMKEKGDIPEGYSVSREKKERFSLILESASTNQTSMYLCASSAPGTGISYEQYFGPGTRLTVT.

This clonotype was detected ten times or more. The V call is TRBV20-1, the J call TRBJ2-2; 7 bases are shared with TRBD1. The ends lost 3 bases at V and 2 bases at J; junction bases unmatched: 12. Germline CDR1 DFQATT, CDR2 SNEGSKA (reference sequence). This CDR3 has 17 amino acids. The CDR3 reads CSARSKRDRQNTGELFF. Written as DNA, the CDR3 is TGCAGTGCTAGGTCAAAAAGGGACAGACAAAACACCGGGGAGCTGTTTTTT.

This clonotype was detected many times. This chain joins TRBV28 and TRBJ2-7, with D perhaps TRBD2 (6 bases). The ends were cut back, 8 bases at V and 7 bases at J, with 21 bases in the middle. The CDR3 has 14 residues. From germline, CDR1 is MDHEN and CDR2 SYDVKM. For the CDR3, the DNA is TGTGCCAGCGCCGCCCCCGGGACTTCTTTTGAGCAGTACTTC. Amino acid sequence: CASAAPGTSFEQYF.

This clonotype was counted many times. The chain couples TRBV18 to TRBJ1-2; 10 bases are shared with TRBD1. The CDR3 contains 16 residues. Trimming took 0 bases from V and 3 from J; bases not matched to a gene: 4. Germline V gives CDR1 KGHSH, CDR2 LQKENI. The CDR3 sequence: CASSPPGQGVHYGYTF. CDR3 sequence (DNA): TGTGCCAGCTCACCACCAGGACAGGGGGTACACTATGGCTACACCTTC.

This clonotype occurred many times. CDR3: CASSLSWGGNQPQHF. DNA of the CDR3: TGTGCCAGCAGTTTATCTTGGGGTGGAAATCAGCCCCAGCATTTT. The rearrangement links TRBV27 to TRBJ1-5; the D is unclear. The germline gives CDR1 MNHEY, CDR2 SMNVEV (reference sequence). The ends were cut back, 0 bases at V and 4 bases at J, with 10 bases in the middle. This CDR3 has 15 residues.

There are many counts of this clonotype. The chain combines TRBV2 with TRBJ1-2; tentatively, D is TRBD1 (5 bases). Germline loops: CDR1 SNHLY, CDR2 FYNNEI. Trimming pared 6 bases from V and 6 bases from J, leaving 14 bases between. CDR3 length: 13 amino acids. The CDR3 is CASRAQGIDGYTF. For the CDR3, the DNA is TGTGCCAGCAGGGCTCAGGGTATTGATGGCTACACCTTC.

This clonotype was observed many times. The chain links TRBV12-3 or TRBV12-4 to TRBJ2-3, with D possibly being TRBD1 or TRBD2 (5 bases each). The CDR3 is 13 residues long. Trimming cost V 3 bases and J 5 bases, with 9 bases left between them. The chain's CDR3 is CASSFPRGDTQYF. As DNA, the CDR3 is TGTGCCAGCAGTTTTCCGAGGGGAGATACGCAGTATTTT.

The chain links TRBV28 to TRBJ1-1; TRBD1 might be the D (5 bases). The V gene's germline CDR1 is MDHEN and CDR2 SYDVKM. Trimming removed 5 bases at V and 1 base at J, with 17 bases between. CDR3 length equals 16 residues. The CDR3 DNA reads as TGTGCCAGCAGTCAAAACTCCAATACAGGGAACACTGAAGCTTTCTTT. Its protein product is CASSQNSNTGNTEAFF.

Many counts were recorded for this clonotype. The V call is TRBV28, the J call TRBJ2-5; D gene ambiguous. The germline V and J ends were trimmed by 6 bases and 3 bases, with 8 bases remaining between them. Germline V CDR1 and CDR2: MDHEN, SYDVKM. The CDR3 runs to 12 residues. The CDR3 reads CASSPSKETQYF. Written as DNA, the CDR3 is TGTGCCAGCAGCCCATCCAAAGAGACCCAGTACTTC.

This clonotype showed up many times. The CDR3 protein is CASSLNTVNNSPLHF. CDR3 nucleotide sequence: TGTGCCAGCAGCTTGAATACAGTAAATAATTCACCCCTCCACTTT. J is TRBJ1-6 and V is TRBV11-2; D ambiguous. Germline V CDR1 and CDR2: SGHAT, FQNNGV. Deletions cut 3 bases from V and 5 bases from J, with 11 bases between. The CDR3 is made up of 15 amino acids. The full variable domain, rest sourced from reference TRBV11-2 and TRBJ1-6, is EAGVAQSPRYKIIEKRQSVAFWCNPISGHATLYWYQQILGQGPKLLIQFQNNGVVDDSQLPKDRFSAERLKGVDSTLKIQPAKLEDSAVYLCASSLNTVNNSPLHFGNGTRLTVT.

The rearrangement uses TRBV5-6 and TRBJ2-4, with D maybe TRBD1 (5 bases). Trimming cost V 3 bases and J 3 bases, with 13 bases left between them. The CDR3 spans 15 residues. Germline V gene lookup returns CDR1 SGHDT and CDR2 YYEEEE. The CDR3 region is CASSSEGQGKNIQYF. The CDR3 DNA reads TGTGCCAGCAGCTCTGAAGGCCAGGGCAAAAACATTCAGTACTTC. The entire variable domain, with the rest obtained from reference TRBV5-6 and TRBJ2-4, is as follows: DAGVTQSPTHLIKTRGQQVTLRCSPKSGHDTVSWYQQALGQGPQFIFQYYEEEERQRGNFPDRFSGHQFPNYSSELNVNALLLGDSALYLCASSSEGQGKNIQYFGAGTRLSVL.

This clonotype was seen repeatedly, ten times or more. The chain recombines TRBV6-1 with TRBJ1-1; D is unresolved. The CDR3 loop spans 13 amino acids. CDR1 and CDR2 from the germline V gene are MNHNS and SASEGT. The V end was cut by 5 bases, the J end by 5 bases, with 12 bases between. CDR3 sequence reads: CASSWREGTEAFF. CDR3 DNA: TGTGCCAGCAGTTGGAGGGAGGGAACTGAAGCTTTCTTT.